The following is a T cell receptor beta chain sequence with its context. This clone has just a few counts. The clone's antigen remains unknown. Base quality data are lacking; no much larger clone is found one base away. This sample stems from a study of vaccination effects on CD4 cells after COVID-19 (dated by TCRdb to 2022 to 2024). Study-level background: Post-vaccine samples across the study were collected a median of 72 days after the second dose, with a range of 14 to 241. SARS-CoV-2 spike-specific CD4+ TCR repertoires from before and after mRNA vaccination were compared in COVID-19 convalescent patients and in infection-naive vaccine recipients. Altogether, around 9 COVID-19 convalescent patients and a handful of SARS-CoV-2-naive healthy vaccine recipients made up the full study. Cultures from other donors in the study were sequenced with the Oncomine TCR Beta short-read assay on an Illumina iSeq 100.

On the study overall, not on this receptor specifically: At late post-vaccination timepoints, both infection-induced and vaccine-induced clones showed marked clonal contraction, consistent with waning T cell responses. Only a small number of convalescent patients were included, and no early post-infection timepoints were available, which limited the study. In healthy vaccine recipients, vaccine-induced clones were almost all SARS-CoV-2 mono-reactive, with only 1 of 255 being cross-reactive with common cold coronaviruses.

The ViraFEST assay stimulated PBMC with viral peptide pools and then used TCR sequencing to identify antigen-specific CD4+ T cell clonotypes by expansion. After roughly 11 days of culture, CD4+ T cells were isolated with the EasySep CD4+ T cell isolation kit. Two doses of either the BNT162b2 or the mRNA-1273 mRNA SARS-CoV-2 vaccine were administered to participants. Negative nucleocapsid antibody results before and after vaccination confirmed that the healthy vaccine recipients had no prior SARS-CoV-2 infection. Roughly 2 million PBMC per well were cultured in IMDM with roughly 5% human AB serum, about 9.4 IU/ml IL-2 and gentamicin, plus 10 ug/ml peptides. Half of the culture medium was replaced with fresh IL-2-containing medium on days 3 and 7. Unless otherwise noted, each peptide stimulation condition was cultured in triplicate wells. Using Ficoll-Paque Plus gradient centrifugation, PBMC were separated from whole blood and then either used fresh or cryopreserved at -140C. The overlapping peptide pools covered the spike proteins of SARS-CoV-2 and of the common cold coronaviruses HCoV-NL63, HCoV-OC43 and HCoV-229E. The QIAamp micro DNA kit was used to extract genomic DNA from the cultured CD4+ T cells.

The CDR1 and CDR2 encoded by the germline V gene are SGDLS and YYNGEE. Inclusive of the bounding cysteine and phenylalanine, the CDR3 is 15 residues long. The read is trimmed to its CDR3 DNA, 45 bases read in frame from base 1. The trim is 0 bases for V and 2 bases for J, with a gap of 9 bases between the germline ends. The method was the immunoSEQ multiplex PCR assay. DNA from the CD4+ T cells that had been cultured and isolated underwent TCR beta CDR3 sequencing. The paper's processing steps were these. Non-productive TCR sequences were discarded, and reads were trimmed to the CDR3 region, with only CDR3s of 7 or more amino acids retained. The MANAFEST web app was used to pick out antigen-specific clonotypes by comparing their expansion in peptide wells with that in reference cultures. For clones to be considered positive, expansion at FDR<0.05 versus reference and all other wells, an odds ratio above 5, and a frequency above 0.1% in two replicate wells were required. Cross-reactive clonotypes were defined as significantly expanded in SARS-CoV-2 spike wells and in at least one common cold coronavirus spike condition. Levenshtein distance calculated with the stringdist R package was used to assess CDR3 similarity, and unrooted trees were constructed with ape in R 3.6.1. TCRdb limited this immuneACCESS table to in-frame rearrangements with V and J called. A share of clones is missing; checked studies link under half to unresolved V genes, and the rest is unexplained. For V, J and clone size, that table is used; D and trimming come from the DNA. The table for this sample lists approximately 26,000 clones; 60% to 80% of them were counted only once. Approximately 8.2% of the sample is taken by the ten largest.

Sequencing used CD4+ T cells from PBMCs cultured with SARS-CoV-2 spike peptides, obtained after COVID-19 vaccination. Explained via the paper, the cell subset or site label denotes: SARS-CoV-2 spike overlapping peptide pool stimulation. This clonotype was sampled from a human donor who received a COVID-19 vaccine. The receptor chain draws on TRBV9 and TRBJ1-3, and perhaps TRBD1 as D gene, on 5 matching bases. The CDR3 region has the sequence CASSVAGAAGNTIYF. DNA sequence: TGTGCCAGCAGCGTAGCTGGGGCGGCTGGAAACACCATATATTTT.